The present T cell receptor beta chain was sequenced within a study of spatial heterogeneity in lung cancer. Each CDR3 protein gets one entry after TCRdb re-called the 5' RACE reads with MiXCR. The sample has under 4,000 distinct CDR3 sequences; around 3.5% are singletons. Trimming cost V 6 bases and J 8 bases, with 25 bases left between them. This CDR3 region has 16 residues. Germline values: CDR1 MNHEY, CDR2 SVGAGI. Within the sample, this clonotype is medium-sized. This beta chain is a stray read from a library made for alpha chains; its abundance is not meaningful. Time point described: sample taken at primary tumor resection. Whole RNA obtained from tumor, nontumor lung or frozen PBMC underwent sequencing without sorting.

The clonotype originates from a human donor with early-stage non-small cell lung cancer. The sample here was lung tissue, taken at surgery. The chain combines TRBV6-5 with TRBJ1-2; no clear D. CDR3 region: CASRDNAEPGSRGYTF. DNA of the CDR3: TGTGCCAGCAGGGATAACGCTGAACCAGGCTCTCGAGGCTACACCTTC.